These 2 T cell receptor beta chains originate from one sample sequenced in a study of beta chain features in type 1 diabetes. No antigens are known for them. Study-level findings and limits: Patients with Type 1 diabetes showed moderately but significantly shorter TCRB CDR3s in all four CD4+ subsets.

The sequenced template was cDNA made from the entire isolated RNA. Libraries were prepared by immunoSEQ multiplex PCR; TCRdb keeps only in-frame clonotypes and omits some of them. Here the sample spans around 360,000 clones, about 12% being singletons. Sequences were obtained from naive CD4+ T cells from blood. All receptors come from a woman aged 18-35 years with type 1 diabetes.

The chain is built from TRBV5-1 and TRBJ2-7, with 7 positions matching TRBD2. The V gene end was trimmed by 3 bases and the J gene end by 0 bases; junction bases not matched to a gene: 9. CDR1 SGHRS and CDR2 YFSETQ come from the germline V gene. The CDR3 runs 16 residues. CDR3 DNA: TGCGCCAGCAGCTCTTGGGGAGGGCGCAACTCCTACGAGCAGTACTTC. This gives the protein CASSSWGGRNSYEQYF. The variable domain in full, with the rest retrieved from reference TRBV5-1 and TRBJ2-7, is KAGVTQTPRYLIKTRGQQVTLSCSPISGHRSVSWYQQTPGQGLQFLFEYFSETQRNKGNFPGRFSGRQFSNSRSEMNVSTLELGDSALYLCASSSWGGRNSYEQYFGPGTRLTVT.

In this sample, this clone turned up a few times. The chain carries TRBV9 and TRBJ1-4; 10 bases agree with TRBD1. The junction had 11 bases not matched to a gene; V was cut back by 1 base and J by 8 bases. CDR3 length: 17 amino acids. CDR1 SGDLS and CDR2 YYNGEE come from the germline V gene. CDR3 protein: CASSVRDRGLTEEKLFF. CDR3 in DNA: TGTGCCAGCAGCGTACGGGACAGGGGATTAACTGAGGAAAAACTGTTTTTT.